Listed here is a single TCR beta chain. The entry originates in a study of CD8 T cells in Susac syndrome. This CDR3 contains 14 residues. Germline CDR1 reads LGHNA; CDR2 reads YSLEER. Between the trimmed V and J ends, which lost 1 base and 8 bases, there was a span of 14 bases. RNA totalling about 0.45 to 1 ug underwent reverse transcription with random hexamers. TCRdb called the immunoSEQ multiplex PCR reads again in MiXCR, with one record for every CDR3 protein. The data contain about 200,000 distinct CDR3 sequences, 85% to 95% of them singletons. Healthy donors constituted the control group, matched for age and sex. While CD8+ and CD4+ T cells were isolated negatively, TEMRA cells were enriched by FACS.

The genes are TRBV4-3 and TRBJ1-2, with no clear D. The receptor's source is a human donor in good health. Specimen: CD4+ T cells from PBMCs. CDR3 DNA sequence: TGCGCCAGCAGCCAAGTAGTGGGGATTGGGGGCTACACCTTC. As protein: CASSQVVGIGGYTF.